Described below is a single TCR beta chain sequence and its context. Its cognate antigen has yet to be identified. Base qualities are not provided; no much larger clone lies one nucleotide away. These data are taken from a study of T-cell memory formation after mild COVID-19 (dated by TCRdb to about 2021). A note on the overall study: TCR sequence clusters from the two donors were largely donor specific. Two young, previously healthy adult volunteers, one female and one male, were included in the cohort. In a couple of donors, T-cell clones that expanded and contracted after mild COVID-19 were tracked by sequencing TCRalpha and TCRbeta repertoires over time. The full study reports these points: Balanced CD4/CD8 phenotypes were observed for clones contracting from day 15 to 85, whereas a bias towards CD4+ was observed for a second wave of clones expanding from day 15 to 37. The detection of some responding clones in pre-infection memory suggests that pre-existing cross-reactive memory T cells joined the SARS-CoV-2 response. The study covered only a couple of mild cases, and larger cohorts including severe cases with pre-infection samples were considered necessary. Contracting CD4+ clones were located mainly in the CM and EM memory subsets, whereas CD8+ clones were found to be enriched in EMRA. SARS-CoV-2 specificity was not confirmed for the second-wave clones peaking on day 37.

The CDR3 holds 16 amino acids from the cysteine to the phenylalanine. Kept here is only the CDR3 DNA, which spans 48 bases and is read in frame from base 1. Looking up the germline V gene (reference sequence) yields CDR1 DFQATT and CDR2 SNEGSKA. The junction shows trimming of 6 bases on V and 1 base on J, and the gene matches do not reach 10 bases of it. Instrument on record: Illumina NovaSeq 6000. cDNA libraries for TCRalpha and TCRbeta were prepared by 5'RACE using constant-segment primers, with sample barcodes and unique molecular identifiers added. RNA was extracted from every sample with Trizol reagent. Amplification of the libraries took two PCR steps, and the second step added a second sample barcode plus Illumina TruSeq adapters. Sequencing of libraries was performed on an Illumina NovaSeq with 2 x 150 bp paired-end reads. Per the authors' processing: With migec v1.2.7, reads were demultiplexed and then collapsed into UMI-guided consensus sequences. With mixcr v2.1.11, UMI consensuses were aligned to TRA and TRB V and J templates and assembled into clonotypes. Expanded or contracted clonotypes were those called significant by both edgeR and NoisET, with noise models trained on biological replicates. For edgeR calls, a false discovery rate-adjusted p below 0.01 and a log2 fold-change threshold of 1 were applied. PCA with hierarchical clustering of max-normalized trajectories of the 1000 most abundant clonotypes was used as exploratory dynamics analysis. The CD4 or CD8 phenotype of responding clones was assigned using the separately sequenced CD4+ and CD8+ repertoires. The public reads were reanalyzed by TCRdb: fastp trimming at Q25, MiXCR alignment, in-frame beta chains only. Identical CDR3 proteins give one entry, which carries the most common genes and DNA. None of the V and J calls come from the authors' own analysis; TCRdb made them. This sample has approximately 570,000 distinct CDR3 sequences in its table, and roughly 17% of those were observed once. The ten top clones hold about 12% of the sample.

Ficoll-Paque density gradient centrifugation was the method used to isolate PBMCs. Material: PBMCs or a T cell subset sorted from them (not recorded which). The clonotype originates from an adult woman who had mild COVID-19 (a few samples of this study predate the infection). The sample titles of this study are shuffled in the database, so cell type and time point are left out; the donor was told from shared clones. The rearranged segments are TRBV20-1 and TRBJ2-1, and TRBD2 matches 9 of the central bases. The bases read TGCAGTGCGAAGAGGGCTAGCGGGGTATCCTACAATGAGCAGTTCTTC. The encoded protein is CSAKRASGVSYNEQFF.